One and the same sample provided the 17 T cell receptor beta chains below, sequenced in a study of immune evolution from preneoplasia to lung adenocarcinoma. Using immunoSEQ multiplex PCR, the repertoire was profiled, and TCRdb retains in-frame clones only, with some absent. Of around 3,500 clones in the sample, around 72% are singletons; the top ten hold about 9.1%. Sample: FFPE atypical adenomatous hyperplasia tissue from the lung. Noted subset: atypical adenomatous hyperplasia (AAH), lung preneoplasia. The source of these receptors is a person aged 65-85 years with lung adenocarcinoma.

This clone has only one observation. J is TRBJ1-2 and V is TRBV9; D is possibly TRBD1 (6 bases). The CDR3 loop spans 13 amino acids. Trimming removed 0 bases from V and 8 bases from J, with 11 bases in between. CDR1 and CDR2 (germline): SGDLS, YYNGEE. The CDR3 nucleotides are TGTGCCAGCAGCGTAGGGGGGGCTCGGGGCTACACCTTC. This sequence encodes CASSVGGARGYTF.

This chain joins TRBV2 and TRBJ1-1; perhaps TRBD1 as D (5 bases). CDR3 length: 13 amino acids. The V end was cut by 7 bases, the J end by 0 bases, with 9 bases between. The germline V gene encodes CDR1 SNHLY and CDR2 FYNNEI. The CDR3 nucleotides read TGTGCCAGCACCCAGGGTCTGAACACTGAAGCTTTCTTT. It yields the protein CASTQGLNTEAFF.

This chain connects TRBV6-1 to TRBJ1-2; D not certain. There are 12 residues in the CDR3. Trimming shortened V by 6 bases and J by 4 bases, and 9 bases separated the two germline ends. In germline, CDR1 is MNHNS, CDR2 SASEGT. CDR3 region: CASRPGGYGYTF. CDR3 in DNA: TGTGCCAGCAGACCCGGAGGCTATGGCTACACCTTC.

V usage is TRBV4-2 and J usage is TRBJ2-2; D may be TRBD2 (6 bases). V was pared by 10 bases and J by 5 bases, with 29 bases between. CDR1 LGHNA and CDR2 YNFKEQ come from the germline V gene. The CDR3 has 18 amino acids. CDR3 in amino acids: CATKHFRAGLEETGELFF. The CDR3 DNA is TGTGCCACTAAACATTTCCGGGCGGGGCTAGAAGAGACCGGGGAGCTGTTTTTT.

This clone has more than one count but fewer than ten. This CDR3 reads CASRTFSSYEQYF. CDR3 nucleotide sequence: TGTGCCAGCCGGACTTTTAGCTCCTACGAGCAGTACTTC. The rearrangement joins TRBV28 to TRBJ2-7, with a tentative D call TRBD2 (5 bases). The germline V and J ends were trimmed by 8 bases and 0 bases, with 11 bases remaining between them. CDR3 size: 13 residues. Germline assignment: CDR1 MDHEN and CDR2 SYDVKM.

V and J are TRBV28 and TRBJ1-2; D is unclear. Germline V lookup: CDR1 MDHEN, CDR2 SYDVKM. With 4 bases removed from V and 4 bases from J, the gap between germline ends came to 13 bases. This CDR3 is 14 amino acids long. The chain's CDR3 is CASSSLGSSYGYTF. The CDR3 DNA sequence: TGTGCCAGCAGTTCCCTGGGGTCAAGCTATGGCTACACCTTC.

The rearrangement uses TRBV15 and TRBJ2-7; maybe TRBD2 (6 bases). Germline values: CDR1 LNHNV, CDR2 YYDKDF (reference sequence). V was trimmed by 1 base and J by 1 base, leaving 11 bases between them. The CDR3 totals 15 residues. CDR3 loop: CATSRAGEGSYEQYF. In nucleotides, the CDR3 is TGTGCCACCAGCAGAGCGGGAGAGGGGTCCTACGAGCAGTACTTC.

In this sample, this clone turned up a few times. The V gene is TRBV15, the J gene TRBJ2-3; TRBD1 agrees at 7 bases. The V gene's germline CDR1 is LNHNV and CDR2 YYDKDF (reference sequence). Trimming cost V 8 bases and J 0 bases; bases outside gene matches: 5. This CDR3 comprises 14 residues. As DNA, the CDR3 is TGTGCCACCGGGACAGAAACTAGCACAGATACGCAGTATTTT. Protein sequence: CATGTETSTDTQYF. Full variable domain (outside the CDR3, taken from reference TRBV15 and TRBJ2-3): DAMVIQNPRYQVTQFGKPVTLSCSQTLNHNVMYWYQQKSSQAPKLLFHYYDKDFNNEADTPDNFQSRRPNTSFCFLDIRSPGLGDTAMYLCATGTETSTDTQYFGPGTRLTVL.

The rearrangement links TRBV11-3 to TRBJ2-2; TRBD1 matches at 7 bases. Germline V lookup: CDR1 SGHNT, CDR2 YENEEA. The CDR3 spans 14 residues. The ends lost 6 bases at V and 7 bases at J; junction bases unmatched: 8. The CDR3 spells CASRPTQGNGELFF. Here the CDR3 DNA reads TGTGCCAGCAGGCCTACACAGGGGAACGGGGAGCTGTTTTTT.

The chain employs TRBV6-5 and TRBJ1-4, with a weak D call TRBD1 (6 bases). The germline V gene encodes CDR1 MNHEY and CDR2 SVGAGI. V was shortened by 4 bases and J by 0 bases, with 12 bases between the two germline ends. The CDR3 consists of 16 residues. Here the CDR3 reads CASSSPDSSTNEKLFF. The DNA of the CDR3 is TGTGCCAGCAGTTCCCCGGACAGCTCAACTAATGAAAAACTGTTTTTT.

The J gene is TRBJ1-2, the V gene TRBV7-8, with a tentative D call TRBD1 (6 bases). This CDR3 spans 15 amino acids. Per germline, CDR1 SGHVS and CDR2 FQNEAQ. With 2 bases removed from V and 0 bases from J, the gap between germline ends came to 10 bases. Written as DNA, the CDR3 is TGTGCCAGCAGCTTAACGACAGGAACTAACTATGGCTACACCTTC. It codes for CASSLTTGTNYGYTF.

CDR3 residues: CASSLVFPGRDRDTGELFF. Written as DNA, the CDR3 is TGCGCCAGCAGCTTGGTGTTTCCAGGGCGGGACAGAGACACCGGGGAGCTGTTTTTT. The rearrangement uses TRBV5-1 and TRBJ2-2; perhaps TRBD1 as D (7 bases). Trimming removed 0 bases at V and 3 bases at J, with 21 bases between. Per germline, CDR1 SGHRS and CDR2 YFSETQ. CDR3 length: 19 residues.

The chain has TRBV15 and TRBJ2-1, with 13 bases lining up with TRBD2. The germline V gene encodes CDR1 LNHNV and CDR2 YYDKDF (reference sequence). The CDR3 sequence is 14 residues long. The junction had 3 bases not matched to a gene; V was cut back by 6 bases and J by 7 bases. CDR3 coding DNA: TGTGCCACCAGGGGGACTAGCGGGATAAATGAGCAGTTCTTC. This translates into CATRGTSGINEQFF.

This chain uses TRBV7-9 with TRBJ2-3, with 10 bases matching TRBD1. Germline trimming cut 5 bases from V and 2 bases from J; bases unmatched to any gene: 10. There are 17 residues in the CDR3. The germline gives CDR1 SEHNR, CDR2 FQNEAQ (reference sequence). CDR3 DNA: TGTGCCAGCAGCACAATATCCGGACAGGGGGACACAGATACGCAGTATTTT. It is translated as CASSTISGQGDTDTQYF.

The rearrangement joins TRBV28 to TRBJ2-2, with TRBD1 identical over 7 bases. Germline lookup yields CDR1 MDHEN and CDR2 SYDVKM. Unmatched junction bases numbered 14, after V lost 10 bases and J lost 6 bases. The CDR3 runs to 15 residues. In nucleotides, the CDR3 is TGTGCCATCGTGAAACCGACAGGGTGGGCCGGGGAGCTGTTTTTT. Translating gives CAIVKPTGWAGELFF.

V usage is TRBV5-1 and J usage is TRBJ2-7; D may match TRBD1 or TRBD2 (5 bases each). The CDR3 contains 14 residues. Germline V gene lookup returns CDR1 SGHRS and CDR2 YFSETQ. The V end lost 5 bases, the J end lost 0 bases, and 12 bases lay between the germline ends. CDR3 nucleotides: TGCGCCAGCAGGAGACGGGACGACTCCTACGAGCAGTACTTC. Encoded protein: CASRRRDDSYEQYF.

This clone was detected only a few times. This chain uses TRBV30 with TRBJ2-1; D is ambiguous. The CDR3 has 12 amino acids. Germline V lookup: CDR1 GTSNPN, CDR2 SVGIG (reference sequence). V was clipped by 0 bases and J by 3 bases, with 3 bases between them. The CDR3 nucleotides are TGTGCCTGGAGTGTCCACTACAATGAGCAGTTCTTC. It codes for CAWSVHYNEQFF. The full variable domain, rest sourced from reference TRBV30 and TRBJ2-1, is SQTIHQWPATLVQPVGSPLSLECTVEGTSNPNLYWYRQAAGRGLQLLFYSVGIGQISSEVPQNLSASRPQDRQFILSSKKLLLSDSGFYLCAWSVHYNEQFFGPGTRLTVL.